This T cell receptor (beta chain) was sequenced in a study of blood T cell repertoires in COVID-19. For the study at large: Samples taken during acute and convalescent COVID-19 were collected in the United States, Italy and Spain. PBMCs, B-cell-depleted T cells, or T cells provided the cDNA or gDNA that made up the material.

Per the original methods: Amplification with reference gene primers provided the estimates of nucleated cell counts. Using immunoSEQ multiplex PCR, the repertoire was profiled, and TCRdb retains in-frame clones only, with some absent. That table gives V, J and clone size, and the DNA gave D and trimming. The sample includes around 37,000 clones, approximately 91% of them seen just once. This CDR3 comprises 16 residues. Germline V gene data show CDR1 as MNHEY and CDR2 as SVGAGI. V shed 0 bases and J 10 bases; nucleotides not matched to a gene: 7. The sample taken for sequencing was peripheral blood. The chain has TRBV6-5 and TRBJ1-6, with 9 bases that match TRBD1. The clonotype comes from a human donor in a cohort sampled during active COVID-19. The CDR3, as DNA: TGTGCCAGCAGTTACTCAGGGACAGGGCGAGGATCACCCCTCCACTTT. Encoded protein: CASSYSGTGRGSPLHF.